Presented here are 28 T cell receptor beta chains from one specimen sequenced in a study of T-cell reconstitution after alpha-beta-depleted transplantation in children. Using unique molecular identifiers, the investigators prepared the TCRbeta library. TCRdb called the PCR reads again in MiXCR, with one record for every CDR3 protein. The sample has about 980,000 distinct CDR3 sequences; roughly 31% are singletons. The material was PBMCs, mostly from graft donor cells, obtained 360 days after TCRalphabeta/CD19-depleted stem cell transplant. Every receptor here comes from a boy less than two years old who had a stem cell transplant for SCID, so the T cells may come from the graft donor.

The sample holds many counts of this clonotype. The chain has TRBV10-2 and TRBJ2-7; D gene unclear. Between the trimmed V and J ends, which lost 4 bases and 5 bases, there was a span of 9 bases. This CDR3 has 12 residues. Germline CDR1 and CDR2: WSHSY and SAAADI. CDR3: CASSVRRDEQYF. The CDR3 DNA sequence: TGCGCCAGCAGTGTACGTAGGGACGAGCAGTACTTC.

V gene TRBV20-1 combines with J gene TRBJ2-7; D not certain. The CDR3 is made up of 13 amino acids. Trimming cost V 6 bases and J 3 bases, with 15 bases left between them. CDR1 and CDR2 (germline): DFQATT, SNEGSKA (reference sequence). CDR3 sequence reads: CSAVLPGLYEQYF. Here the CDR3 DNA reads TGCAGTGCCGTGCTCCCGGGTCTCTACGAGCAGTACTTC.

The genes are TRBV11-2 and TRBJ2-7; D is unresolved. The CDR3 runs to 15 residues. CDR1 is SGHAT and CDR2 is FQNNGV in the germline V gene. Trimming took off 4 bases at V and 0 bases at J, with 13 bases between the two ends. The CDR3, as DNA: TGTGCCAGCAGCTCCCAGAAACAGAGCTCCTACGAGCAGTACTTC. Translated, it gives CASSSQKQSSYEQYF.

The J gene is TRBJ2-7, the V gene TRBV13, with D unresolved. This CDR3 region has 17 residues. From germline, CDR1 is PRHDT and CDR2 FYEKMQ (reference sequence). V was shortened by 2 bases and J by 6 bases, with 23 bases between the two germline ends. CDR3 amino acids: CASSLFPPGPLLGEQYF. The CDR3, as DNA: TGTGCCAGCAGCTTATTCCCCCCGGGTCCCCTCCTCGGCGAGCAGTACTTC.

This clonotype was detected a few times. V is TRBV7-3 and J is TRBJ2-7; D may be TRBD1 or TRBD2 (5 bases each). The CDR3 totals 13 residues. CDR1 and CDR2 (germline): SGHTA, FQGTGA. Trimming took off 2 bases at V and 6 bases at J, with 11 bases between the two ends. The CDR3, as DNA: TGTGCCAGCAGCTTATGGCCAGGGACCGAGCAGTACTTC. It specifies CASSLWPGTEQYF.

J is TRBJ1-1 and V is TRBV4-1; maybe TRBD1 (6 bases). The V and J ends lost 5 bases and 0 bases respectively, with 13 bases between them. CDR3 size: 15 residues. The V gene's germline CDR1 is MGHRA and CDR2 YSYEKL. The CDR3 nucleotides are TGCGCCAGCAGCGGATCAGGGGTCGTGAACACTGAAGCTTTCTTT. Translated, it gives CASSGSGVVNTEAFF.

This clonotype showed up many times. This chain uses TRBV4-1 with TRBJ2-1, with 10 bases aligning to TRBD2. CDR1 and CDR2 (germline): MGHRA, YSYEKL. The CDR3 has 15 residues. Trimming took 1 base from V and 8 from J; bases not matched to a gene: 5. CDR3 in DNA: TGCGCCAGCAGCCAAGTAGCGGGGGGCCCCGATGAGCAGTTCTTC. This sequence encodes CASSQVAGGPDEQFF.

The chain employs TRBV5-1 and TRBJ2-2, with D maybe TRBD2 (6 bases). The V gene lost 4 bases and the J gene lost 5 bases, with 15 bases spanning the gap. This CDR3 has 15 amino acids. From germline, CDR1 is SGHRS and CDR2 YFSETQ. The CDR3 DNA reads as TGCGCCAGCAGCCCCTGGGACTTCGGGACCGGGGAGCTGTTTTTT. Encoded protein: CASSPWDFGTGELFF. Supplemented by reference TRBV5-1 and TRBJ2-2, the full variable domain reads KAGVTQTPRYLIKTRGQQVTLSCSPISGHRSVSWYQQTPGQGLQFLFEYFSETQRNKGNFPGRFSGRQFSNSRSEMNVSTLELGDSALYLCASSPWDFGTGELFFGEGSRLTVL.

In its sample, this clonotype was seen a few times. CDR3 nucleotide sequence: TGTGCCAGCTCACCCGATTGGGGGTTCGGCACTGAAGCTTTCTTT. Amino acids: CASSPDWGFGTEAFF. This chain joins TRBV18 and TRBJ1-1; maybe TRBD1 (5 bases). This CDR3 has 15 amino acids. CDR1 is KGHSH and CDR2 is LQKENI in the germline V gene. V was trimmed by 3 bases and J by 4 bases, leaving 15 bases between them.

This clonotype showed up just a few times. The chain uses TRBV29-1 and TRBJ2-5, with 10 positions matching TRBD1. From germline, CDR1 is SQVTM and CDR2 ANQGSEA. The V gene end was trimmed by 0 bases and the J gene end by 5 bases; junction bases not matched to a gene: 0. This CDR3 contains 13 residues. CDR3 loop: CSVEEGQGETQYF. CDR3 sequence (DNA): TGCAGCGTTGAAGAGGGACAGGGGGAGACCCAGTACTTC.

This chain links TRBV20-1 with TRBJ2-2; D perhaps matches TRBD2 (5 bases). This CDR3 has 15 residues. Germline CDR1 DFQATT, CDR2 SNEGSKA (reference sequence). V lost 3 bases, J lost 1 base, and 12 bases lay in between. The CDR3 coding sequence is TGCAGTGCTAGGCGGGTAGCCCTGAACACCGGGGAGCTGTTTTTT. Residues: CSARRVALNTGELFF.

The chain employs TRBV6-1 and TRBJ1-5; 9 positions agree with TRBD1. This CDR3 is built from 15 residues. V lost 6 bases to trimming and J lost 5 bases; unmatched junction nucleotides: 8. Germline V gene data show CDR1 as MNHNS and CDR2 as SASEGT. CDR3 in DNA: TGTGCCAGCAGGCCTCCGGGACAGGGATATCAGCCCCAGCATTTT. Translation gives CASRPPGQGYQPQHF.

This clonotype was detected many times. The gene calls are TRBV6-5 and TRBJ1-1; unclear D gene. The germline CDR1 and CDR2 sequences are MNHEY and SVGAGI. Deletions cut 0 bases from V and 11 bases from J, with 7 bases between. CDR3 length: 11 amino acids. CDR3 protein: CASSYSGTAFF. CDR3 bases: TGTGCCAGCAGTTACTCGGGTACTGCTTTCTTT.

The J gene is TRBJ2-3, the V gene TRBV4-2, with 8 nucleotides matching TRBD2. From germline, CDR1 is LGHNA and CDR2 YNFKEQ. This CDR3 is built from 16 residues. Germline trimming cut 4 bases from V and 1 base from J; bases unmatched to any gene: 7. In DNA, the CDR3 is TGTGCCAGCAGCCCCGGATTTAGCGGGGGCACAGATACGCAGTATTTT. This sequence encodes CASSPGFSGGTDTQYF.

The rearrangement uses TRBV25-1 and TRBJ2-2, with D tentatively TRBD1 or TRBD2 (5 bases each). From germline, CDR1 is MGHDK and CDR2 SYGVNS. With 1 base removed from V and 6 bases from J, the gap between germline ends came to 12 bases. CDR3 length equals 15 residues. The CDR3 loop is CASSEFPGDPGELFF. In DNA form, the CDR3 reads TGTGCCAGCAGTGAATTCCCTGGGGACCCCGGGGAGCTGTTTTTT.

J is TRBJ1-2 and V is TRBV6-5; D ambiguous. Per the germline V gene, CDR1 is MNHEY and CDR2 is SVGAGI. Trimming removed 2 bases at V and 1 base at J, with 5 bases between. This CDR3 has 13 residues. In nucleotides, the CDR3 is TGTGCCAGCAGTTACAGGCTTAACTATGGCTACACCTTC. This codes for CASSYRLNYGYTF.

This sequence joins TRBV5-4 and TRBJ2-7; the D gene is possibly TRBD2 (7 bases). The V gene's germline CDR1 is SGHNT and CDR2 YYREEE (reference sequence). This CDR3 contains 15 residues. Trimming removed 5 bases at V and 0 bases at J, with 15 bases between. CDR3: CASSPGGPSSYEQYF. Here the CDR3 DNA reads TGTGCCAGCAGTCCGGGGGGCCCTTCCTCCTACGAGCAGTACTTC.

The V and J genes are TRBV3-1 and TRBJ2-3; perhaps D is TRBD1 or TRBD2 (5 bases each). The CDR3 is 17 amino acids. V gave up 8 bases and J gave up 0 bases, with 21 bases separating them. Germline CDR1 is LGHDT and CDR2 is YNNKEL (reference sequence). The CDR3 sequence: CASPQEVHRTSTDTQYF. The CDR3 nucleotides read TGTGCCAGCCCCCAGGAGGTCCACAGGACTAGCACAGATACGCAGTATTTT.

The CDR3 DNA reads TGTGCCACCAGAAATGGCCCTGGTACGCAGTATTTT. This encodes CATRNGPGTQYF. The rearrangement joins TRBV6-5 to TRBJ2-3; no clear D. V lost 10 bases and J 8 bases, leaving 16 bases between the germline ends. This CDR3 has 12 amino acids. Germline V gene lookup returns CDR1 MNHEY and CDR2 SVGAGI.

This clonotype occurred many times. The J gene is TRBJ2-4, the V gene TRBV9; possibly TRBD1 or TRBD2 for D (5 bases each). The CDR3 loop spans 13 amino acids. V dropped 3 bases and J dropped 6 bases, with 10 bases sitting between them. Germline V gene lookup returns CDR1 SGDLS and CDR2 YYNGEE. The CDR3 here is CASSGPGGNIQYF. The CDR3 DNA reads as TGTGCCAGCAGCGGTCCTGGGGGAAACATTCAGTACTTC.

The V call is TRBV12-3 or TRBV12-4, the J call TRBJ2-1; 7 bases are shared with TRBD2. CDR3 size: 15 residues. Trimming took 7 bases from V and 2 from J; bases not matched to a gene: 8. The DNA of the CDR3 is TGTGCCAGCAAAAGCGGGGAAAGGGCCTACAATGAGCAGTTCTTC. Its protein product is CASKSGERAYNEQFF.

The J gene is TRBJ1-2, the V gene TRBV5-1, with D tentatively TRBD1 (6 bases). The germline V gene has CDR1 SGHRS and CDR2 YFSETQ. Trimming removed 6 bases from V and 1 base from J, with 19 bases in between. This CDR3 has 16 amino acids. CDR3: CASTRQEHGINYGYTF. The CDR3 nucleotides read TGCGCCAGCACCCGACAGGAACATGGTATTAACTATGGCTACACCTTC.

This clonotype came up a few times. This chain joins TRBV4-2 and TRBJ1-6; 7 nucleotides line up with TRBD1. Germline V CDR1 and CDR2: LGHNA, YNFKEQ. The CDR3 covers 16 residues. V lost 2 bases, J lost 7 bases, and 8 bases stayed unmatched. CDR3 bases: TGTGCCAGCAGCCAAATTGAAAGGGGGCCCAATTCACCCCTCCACTTT. Translated, it gives CASSQIERGPNSPLHF.

This clonotype has just a few counts. This chain connects TRBV6-1 to TRBJ2-7; no clear D. This CDR3 comprises 13 residues. V was trimmed by 3 bases and J by 4 bases, leaving 10 bases between them. CDR1 is MNHNS, CDR2 SASEGT, per germline. CDR3 nucleotides: TGTGCCAGCAGTGACAGGCCACAGTACGAGCAGTACTTC. Translation: CASSDRPQYEQYF.

V is TRBV14 and J is TRBJ2-7; no clear D. Germline values: CDR1 SGHDN, CDR2 FVKESK. V lost 8 bases and J 0 bases, leaving 14 bases between the germline ends. This CDR3 contains 14 residues. CDR3: CASYPLKPSYEQYF. The CDR3 region has the DNA TGTGCCAGCTACCCGCTAAAACCCTCCTACGAGCAGTACTTC.

This clonotype was observed a few times. The chain joins TRBV5-6 to TRBJ2-1, with D unresolved. Germline assignment: CDR1 SGHDT and CDR2 YYEEEE. This CDR3 comprises 11 residues. V was shortened by 4 bases and J by 9 bases, with 8 bases between the two germline ends. This chain's CDR3 is CASSGKGEQFF. Here the CDR3 DNA reads TGTGCCAGCAGCGGCAAGGGTGAGCAGTTCTTC. Full variable domain (outside the CDR3, taken from reference TRBV5-6 and TRBJ2-1): DAGVTQSPTHLIKTRGQQVTLRCSPKSGHDTVSWYQQALGQGPQFIFQYYEEEERQRGNFPDRFSGHQFPNYSSELNVNALLLGDSALYLCASSGKGEQFFGPGTRLTVL.

This clonotype came up a few times. This chain connects TRBV9 to TRBJ2-7, with a possible D match to TRBD2 (5 bases). The CDR3 is 14 amino acids. Germline CDR1 SGDLS, CDR2 YYNGEE. Between the trimmed V and J ends, which lost 3 bases and 3 bases, there was a span of 13 bases. This CDR3 reads CASSGRYGNYEQYF. The CDR3 bases are TGTGCCAGCAGCGGCCGTTACGGGAACTACGAGCAGTACTTC.

In its sample, this clonotype was seen once. The chain employs TRBV19 and TRBJ2-1; 8 nucleotides align to TRBD2. Germline trimming cut 3 bases from V and 4 bases from J; bases unmatched to any gene: 5. The V gene's germline CDR1 is LNHDA and CDR2 SQIVND (reference sequence). The CDR3 length is 15 residues. CDR3 region: CASSILGGGYNEQFF. CDR3 DNA sequence: TGTGCCAGTAGTATCCTGGGCGGGGGGTACAATGAGCAGTTCTTC. Drawing the rest from reference TRBV19 and TRBJ2-1, the complete variable domain is DGGITQSPKYLFRKEGQNVTLSCEQNLNHDAMYWYRQDPGQGLRLIYYSQIVNDFQKGDIAEGYSVSREKKESFPLTVTSAQKNPTAFYLCASSILGGGYNEQFFGPGTRLTVL.